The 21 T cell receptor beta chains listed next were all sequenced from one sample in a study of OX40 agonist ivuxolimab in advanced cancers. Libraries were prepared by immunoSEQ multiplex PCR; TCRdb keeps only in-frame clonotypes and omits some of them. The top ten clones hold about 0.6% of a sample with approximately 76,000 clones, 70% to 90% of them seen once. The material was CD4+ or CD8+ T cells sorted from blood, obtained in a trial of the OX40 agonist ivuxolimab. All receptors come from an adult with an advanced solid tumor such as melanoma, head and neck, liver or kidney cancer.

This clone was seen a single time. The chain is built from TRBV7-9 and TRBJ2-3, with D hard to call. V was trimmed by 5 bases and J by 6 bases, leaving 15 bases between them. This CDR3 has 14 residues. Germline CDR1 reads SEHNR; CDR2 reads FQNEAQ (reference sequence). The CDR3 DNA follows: TGTGCCAGCAGCCCCACTACCCCCTCTGATACGCAGTATTTT. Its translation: CASSPTTPSDTQYF.

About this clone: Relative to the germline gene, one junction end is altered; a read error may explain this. Here the CDR3 DNA reads TGTGCTAGCAGCCGGACAGGGGGAGAGACCCAGTACTTC. It yields the protein CASSRTGGETQYF. The V and J genes are TRBV7-7 and TRBJ2-5; 10 nucleotides line up with TRBD1. The CDR3 is 13 residues long. The germline gives CDR1 SSHAT, CDR2 FNYEAQ (reference sequence).

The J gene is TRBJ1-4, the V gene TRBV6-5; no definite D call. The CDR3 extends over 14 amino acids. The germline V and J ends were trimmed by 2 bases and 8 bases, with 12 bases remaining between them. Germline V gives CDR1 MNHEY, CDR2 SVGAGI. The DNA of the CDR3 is TGTGCCAGCAGTTACCACGGGGTCGGGGAAAAACTGTTTTTT. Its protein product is CASSYHGVGEKLFF.

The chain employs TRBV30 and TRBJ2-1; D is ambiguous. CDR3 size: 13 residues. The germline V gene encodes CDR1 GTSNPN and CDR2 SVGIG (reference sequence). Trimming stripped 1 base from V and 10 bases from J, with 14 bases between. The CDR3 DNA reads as TGTGCCTGGAGTGCTCCACTTCGTGCCGAGCAGTTCTTC. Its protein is CAWSAPLRAEQFF.

CDR3 bases: TGTGCCATCAGTGATGGGCGGGGAGGGAACGAGCAGTACTTC. This sequence encodes CAISDGRGGNEQYF. V is TRBV10-3 and J is TRBJ2-7; 7 bases are shared with TRBD2. The germline CDR1 and CDR2 sequences are ENHRY and SYGVKD. Trimming removed 3 bases from V and 5 bases from J; junction bases left unmatched: 7. This CDR3 region has 14 residues.

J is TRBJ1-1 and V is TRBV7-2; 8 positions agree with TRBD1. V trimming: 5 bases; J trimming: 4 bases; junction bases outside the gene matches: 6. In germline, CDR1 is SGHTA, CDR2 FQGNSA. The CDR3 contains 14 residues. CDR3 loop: CASSTWDRSTEAFF. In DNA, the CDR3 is TGTGCCAGCAGCACCTGGGACAGGAGCACTGAAGCTTTCTTT.

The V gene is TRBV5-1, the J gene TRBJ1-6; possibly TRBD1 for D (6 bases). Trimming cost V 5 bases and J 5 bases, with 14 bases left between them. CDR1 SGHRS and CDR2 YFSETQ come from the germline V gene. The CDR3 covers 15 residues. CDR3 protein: CASRRDTSDNSPLHF. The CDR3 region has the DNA TGCGCCAGCAGACGGGACACGTCCGATAATTCACCCCTCCACTTT. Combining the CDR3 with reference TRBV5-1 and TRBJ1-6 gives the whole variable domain KAGVTQTPRYLIKTRGQQVTLSCSPISGHRSVSWYQQTPGQGLQFLFEYFSETQRNKGNFPGRFSGRQFSNSRSEMNVSTLELGDSALYLCASRRDTSDNSPLHFGNGTRLTVT.

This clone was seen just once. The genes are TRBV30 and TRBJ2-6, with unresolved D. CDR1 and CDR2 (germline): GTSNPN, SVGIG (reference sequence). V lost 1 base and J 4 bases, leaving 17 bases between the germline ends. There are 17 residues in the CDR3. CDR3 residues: CAWSAILRQDGANVLTF. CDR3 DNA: TGTGCCTGGAGTGCGATACTCCGCCAGGACGGGGCCAACGTCCTGACTTTC.

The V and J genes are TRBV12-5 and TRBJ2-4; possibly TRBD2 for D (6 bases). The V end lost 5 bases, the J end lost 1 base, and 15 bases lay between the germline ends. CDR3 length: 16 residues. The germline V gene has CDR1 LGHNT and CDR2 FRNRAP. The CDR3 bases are TGTGCTAGTGGTCCCTTTGGGGGGTGGGCCAAAAACATTCAGTACTTC. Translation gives CASGPFGGWAKNIQYF.

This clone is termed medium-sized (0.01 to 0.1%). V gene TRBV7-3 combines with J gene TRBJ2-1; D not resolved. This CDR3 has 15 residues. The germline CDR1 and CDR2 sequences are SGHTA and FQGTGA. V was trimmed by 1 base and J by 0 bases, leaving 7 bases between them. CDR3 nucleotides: TGTGCCAGCAGCTTAATGGTTAGCTCCTACAATGAGCAGTTCTTC. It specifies CASSLMVSSYNEQFF. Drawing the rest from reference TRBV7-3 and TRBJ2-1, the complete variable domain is GAGVSQTPSNKVTEKGKYVELRCDPISGHTALYWYRQSLGQGPEFLIYFQGTGAADDSGLPNDRFFAVRPEGSVSTLKIQRTERGDSAVYLCASSLMVSSYNEQFFGPGTRLTVL.

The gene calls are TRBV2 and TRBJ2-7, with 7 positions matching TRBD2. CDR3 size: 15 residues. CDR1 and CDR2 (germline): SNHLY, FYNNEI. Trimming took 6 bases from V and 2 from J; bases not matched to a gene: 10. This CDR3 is CASRIGLAETYEQYF. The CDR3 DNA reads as TGTGCCAGCAGGATAGGGCTAGCGGAAACCTACGAGCAGTACTTC.

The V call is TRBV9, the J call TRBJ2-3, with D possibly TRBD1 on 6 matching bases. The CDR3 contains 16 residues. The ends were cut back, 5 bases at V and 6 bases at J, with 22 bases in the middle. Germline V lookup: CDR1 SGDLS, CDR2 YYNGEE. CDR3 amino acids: CASRAPGDALSDTQYF. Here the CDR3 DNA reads TGTGCCAGCAGGGCTCCAGGGGATGCCCTCTCGGATACGCAGTATTTT.

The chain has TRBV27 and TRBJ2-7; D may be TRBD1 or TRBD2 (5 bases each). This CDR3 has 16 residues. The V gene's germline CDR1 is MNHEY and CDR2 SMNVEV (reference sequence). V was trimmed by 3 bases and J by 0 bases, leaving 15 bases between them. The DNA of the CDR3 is TGTGCCAGCAGTTTTTTGGGGACGGACGGCTCCTACGAGCAGTACTTC. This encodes CASSFLGTDGSYEQYF.

The DNA for the CDR3 is TGTGCCAGTAGGAAAGTGGAGGGGGCCAAAAACATTCAGTACTTC. As protein: CASRKVEGAKNIQYF. V and J are TRBV19 and TRBJ2-4; perhaps TRBD2 as D (6 bases). CDR3 length equals 15 residues. Per germline, CDR1 LNHDA and CDR2 SQIVND (reference sequence). V was shortened by 6 bases and J by 1 base, with 13 bases between the two germline ends.

DNA for the CDR3: TGTGCCAGCAGCTTACGGTCAACCACAGATACGCAGTATTTT. Translation: CASSLRSTTDTQYF. The chain has TRBV7-2 and TRBJ2-3, with D unresolved. Between the trimmed V and J ends, which lost 2 bases and 2 bases, there was a span of 8 bases. CDR1 and CDR2 from the germline V gene are SGHTA and FQGNSA. This CDR3 is 14 amino acids long.

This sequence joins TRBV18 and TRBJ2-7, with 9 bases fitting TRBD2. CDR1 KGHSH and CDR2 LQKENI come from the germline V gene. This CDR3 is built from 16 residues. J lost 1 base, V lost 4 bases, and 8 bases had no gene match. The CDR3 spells CASSLYSGGESYEQYF. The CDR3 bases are TGTGCCAGCTCACTCTATAGCGGGGGCGAATCCTACGAGCAGTACTTC. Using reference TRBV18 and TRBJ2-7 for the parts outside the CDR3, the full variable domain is NAGVMQNPRHLVRRRGQEARLRCSPMKGHSHVYWYRQLPEEGLKFMVYLQKENIIDESGMPKERFSAEFPKEGPSILRIQQVVRGDSAAYFCASSLYSGGESYEQYFGPGTRLTVT.

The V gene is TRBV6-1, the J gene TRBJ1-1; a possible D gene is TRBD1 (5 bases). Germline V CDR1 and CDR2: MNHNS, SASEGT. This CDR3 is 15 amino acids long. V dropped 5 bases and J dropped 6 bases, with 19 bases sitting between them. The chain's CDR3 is CASSIPQLGVSEAFF. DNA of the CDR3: TGTGCCAGCAGTATCCCTCAATTGGGGGTTTCTGAAGCTTTCTTT.

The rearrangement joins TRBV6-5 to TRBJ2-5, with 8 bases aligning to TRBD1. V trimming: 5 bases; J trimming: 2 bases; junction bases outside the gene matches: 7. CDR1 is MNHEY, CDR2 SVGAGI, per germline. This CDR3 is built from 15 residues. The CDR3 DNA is TGTGCCAGCAGTCAGGGGACAGGTACTCAAGAGACCCAGTACTTC. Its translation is CASSQGTGTQETQYF.

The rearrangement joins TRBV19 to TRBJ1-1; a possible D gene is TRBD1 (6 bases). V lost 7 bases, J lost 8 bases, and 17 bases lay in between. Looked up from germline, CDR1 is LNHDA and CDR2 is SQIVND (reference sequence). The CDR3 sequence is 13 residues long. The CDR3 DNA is TGTGCCAGTAACCATCTGACAGGTTCGGAAGCTTTCTTT. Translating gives CASNHLTGSEAFF. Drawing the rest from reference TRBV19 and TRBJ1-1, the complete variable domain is DGGITQSPKYLFRKEGQNVTLSCEQNLNHDAMYWYRQDPGQGLRLIYYSQIVNDFQKGDIAEGYSVSREKKESFPLTVTSAQKNPTAFYLCASNHLTGSEAFFGQGTRLTVV.

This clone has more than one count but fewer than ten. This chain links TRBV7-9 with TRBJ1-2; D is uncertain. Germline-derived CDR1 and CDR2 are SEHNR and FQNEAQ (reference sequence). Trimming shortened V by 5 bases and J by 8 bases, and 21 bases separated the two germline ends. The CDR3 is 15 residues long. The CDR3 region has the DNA TGTGCCAGCAGCCTGGAGGGTGCCCTATTTGGGGGCTACACCTTC. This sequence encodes CASSLEGALFGGYTF. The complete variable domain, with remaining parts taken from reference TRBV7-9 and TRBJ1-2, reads DTGVSQNPRHKITKRGQNVTFRCDPISEHNRLYWYRQTLGQGPEFLTYFQNEAQLEKSRLLSDRFSAERPKGSFSTLEIQRTEQGDSAMYLCASSLEGALFGGYTFGSGTRLTVV.

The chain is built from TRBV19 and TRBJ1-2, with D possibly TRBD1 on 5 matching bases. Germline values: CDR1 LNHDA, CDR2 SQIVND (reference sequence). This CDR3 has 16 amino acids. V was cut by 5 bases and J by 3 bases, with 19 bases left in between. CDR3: CASSSRGARSDYGYTF. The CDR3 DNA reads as TGTGCCAGTAGTTCTAGAGGGGCGAGGTCGGACTATGGCTACACCTTC.